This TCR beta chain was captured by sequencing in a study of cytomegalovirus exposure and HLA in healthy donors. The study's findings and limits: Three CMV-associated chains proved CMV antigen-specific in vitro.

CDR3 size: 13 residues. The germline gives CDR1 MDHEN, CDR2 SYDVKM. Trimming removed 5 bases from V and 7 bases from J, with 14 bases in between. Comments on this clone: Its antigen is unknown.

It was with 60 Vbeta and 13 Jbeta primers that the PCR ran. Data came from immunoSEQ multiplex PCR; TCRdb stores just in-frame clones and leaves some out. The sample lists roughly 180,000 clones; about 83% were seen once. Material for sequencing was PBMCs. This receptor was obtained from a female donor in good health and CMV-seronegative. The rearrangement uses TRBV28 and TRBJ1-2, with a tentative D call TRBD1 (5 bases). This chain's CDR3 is CASSTRTSSGYTF. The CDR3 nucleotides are TGTGCCAGCAGTACTCGGACAAGTAGTGGCTACACCTTC.